This T cell receptor (beta chain) emerged from a study of blood T cell repertoires in COVID-19. About the study: Samples came from the United States, Italy and Spain, spanning acute and convalescent COVID-19. Sources were T cells, B-cell-depleted T cells, or PBMCs; the material itself was cDNA or gDNA.

Authors' data handling: Scientists estimated how many nucleated cells there were by amplifying reference gene primers. The table came from immunoSEQ multiplex PCR; TCRdb's copy has only in-frame clones and leaves some out. The V and J calls and the clone size are those of that table, but D and trimming were determined from the DNA. The sample lists roughly 100,000 clones; over 80% were seen once. Between the trimmed V and J ends, which lost 3 bases and 7 bases, there was a span of 12 bases. The germline V gene has CDR1 SEHNR and CDR2 FQNEAQ (reference sequence). The CDR3 loop spans 14 amino acids. Sequences were obtained from peripheral blood. The sequence was collected from a man aged 70-80 years with active or convalescent COVID-19. J is TRBJ1-4 and V is TRBV7-9; D possibly corresponds to TRBD1 (5 bases). The CDR3 loop reads CASSFMTGGEKLFF. In nucleotides, the CDR3 is TGTGCCAGCAGCTTTATGACCGGGGGTGAAAAACTGTTTTTT.